These T cell receptor beta chains were read from a single sample in a study of blood T cell repertoires in COVID-19. Assay: immunoSEQ multiplex PCR; the TCRdb copy retains only in-frame clones and omits some. The table shows roughly 400,000 clones, with about nine tenths occurring only once. Sequencing used PBMCs or T cells enriched from blood (not recorded which). The source of these receptors is a middle-aged woman who had been exposed to COVID-19. Each CDR3 is given with its conserved first and last residue. D genes are given only for firm matches. Clone size is given for some rows only: seen once, a few or many times, or a class if the clone is expanded.

V: TRBV30; size: -; J: TRBJ2-5; D: -; DNA: TGTGCCTGGAGGGGAGGGGGGCGAGAGACCCAGTACTTC; CDR3: CAWRGGGRETQYF
V: TRBV27; size: -; J: TRBJ1-4; D: TRBD1; DNA: TGTGCCAGCAGTTTATTTCCTCGTGGGGGGACGACAGGGATCCTTGTCGGTGAAAAACTGTTTTTT; CDR3: CASSLFPRGGTTGILVGEKLFF
V: TRBV6-5; size: -; J: TRBJ1-1; D: -; DNA: TGTGCCAGCAGCAACGGGGGGAACACTGAAGCTTTCTTT; CDR3: CASSNGGNTEAFF
V: TRBV11-3; size: -; J: TRBJ2-7; D: TRBD1; DNA: TGTGCCAGCAGGGCCGGGACAGGGTTAAACGAGCAGTACTTC; CDR3: CASRAGTGLNEQYF
V: TRBV5-6; size: few; J: TRBJ2-1; D: TRBD2; DNA: TGTGCCAGCAACCCGGGACTAGCGGGGGGCAGTGAGCAGTTCTTC; CDR3: CASNPGLAGGSEQFF
V: TRBV6-5; size: -; J: TRBJ2-5; D: TRBD2; DNA: TGTGCCAGCAGCGATAGCGGGGAAGAGACCCAGTACTTC; CDR3: CASSDSGEETQYF
V: TRBV12-3/TRBV12-4; size: -; J: TRBJ1-1; D: -; DNA: TGTGCCAGCAGACTGGATGGGACACGGGAAGCTTTCTTT; CDR3: CASRLDGTREAFF
V: TRBV19; size: once; J: TRBJ1-1; D: -; DNA: TGTGCCAGGGGGGGGAGGAGAGGGTTGACTGAAGCTTTCTTT; CDR3: CARGGRRGLTEAFF
V: TRBV14; size: -; J: TRBJ1-2; D: -; DNA: TGTGCCAGCAGCCAAGGTAACAACAACTATGGCTACACCTTC; CDR3: CASSQGNNNYGYTF
V: TRBV5-6; size: -; J: TRBJ2-1; D: -; DNA: TGTGCCAGCGTCTGGGCGGGCGGGGACAATGAGCAGTTCTTC; CDR3: CASVWAGGDNEQFF
V: TRBV7-9; size: few; J: TRBJ1-6; D: -; DNA: TGTGCCAGCAGCTTAGCAGAGGGTACACCCCTCCACTTT; CDR3: CASSLAEGTPLHF
V: TRBV19; size: -; J: TRBJ2-4; D: TRBD1; DNA: TGTGCCAGTAGGGGACAGGGATCAGCCAAAAACATTCAGTACTTC; CDR3: CASRGQGSAKNIQYF
V: TRBV19; size: -; J: TRBJ2-1; D: TRBD2; DNA: TGTGCCAGTAGTATAACTAGCGGGACTACCTACAATGAGCAGTTCTTC; CDR3: CASSITSGTTYNEQFF
V: TRBV4-3; size: -; J: TRBJ1-4; D: -; DNA: TGCGCCAGCAGCCAAGGATCTGAGTTAGCGACTAATGAAAAACTGTTTTTT; CDR3: CASSQGSELATNEKLFF
V: TRBV19; size: -; J: TRBJ1-1; D: TRBD1; DNA: TGTGCCAGTAGGGAGGGACAGGGTAGAGTGAACACTGAAGCTTTCTTT; CDR3: CASREGQGRVNTEAFF
V: TRBV6-5; size: -; J: TRBJ1-1; D: TRBD1; DNA: TGTGCCAGCACAAACAGGGGGCGGGGAGCTGAAGCTTTCTTT; CDR3: CASTNRGRGAEAFF
V: TRBV2; size: -; J: TRBJ2-1; D: TRBD2; DNA: TGTGCCAGTTGGACTAGACCCTACAATGAGCAGTTCTTC; CDR3: CASWTRPYNEQFF
V: TRBV7-8; size: many; J: TRBJ1-4; D: -; DNA: TGTGCCAGCAGCTTAGCGTCCGGGCAGGGCTCTGAAAAACTGTTTTTT; CDR3: CASSLASGQGSEKLFF
V: TRBV15; size: -; J: TRBJ2-7; D: TRBD1; DNA: TGTGCCACCAGCAGAGGAGGGACAGGGGGGGCCTACGAGCAGTACTTC; CDR3: CATSRGGTGGAYEQYF